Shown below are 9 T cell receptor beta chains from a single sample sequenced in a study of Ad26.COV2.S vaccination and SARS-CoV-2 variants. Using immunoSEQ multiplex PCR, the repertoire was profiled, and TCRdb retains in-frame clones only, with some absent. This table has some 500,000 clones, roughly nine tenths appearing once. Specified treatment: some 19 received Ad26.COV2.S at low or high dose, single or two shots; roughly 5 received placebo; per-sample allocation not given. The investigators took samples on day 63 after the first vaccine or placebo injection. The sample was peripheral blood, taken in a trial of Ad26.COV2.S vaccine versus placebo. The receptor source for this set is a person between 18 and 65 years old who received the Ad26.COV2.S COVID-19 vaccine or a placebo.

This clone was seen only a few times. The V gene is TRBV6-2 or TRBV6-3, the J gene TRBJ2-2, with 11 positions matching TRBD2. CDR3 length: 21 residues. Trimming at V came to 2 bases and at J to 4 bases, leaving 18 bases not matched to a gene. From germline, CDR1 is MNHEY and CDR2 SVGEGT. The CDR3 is CASSYGAPWNSGGALTGELFF. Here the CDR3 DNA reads TGTGCCAGCAGTTACGGGGCTCCATGGAATAGCGGGGGGGCCCTCACCGGGGAGCTGTTTTTT.

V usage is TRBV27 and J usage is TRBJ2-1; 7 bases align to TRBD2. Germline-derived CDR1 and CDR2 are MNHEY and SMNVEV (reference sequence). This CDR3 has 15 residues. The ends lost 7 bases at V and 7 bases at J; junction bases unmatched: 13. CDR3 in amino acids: CASNFPGQGGNEQFF. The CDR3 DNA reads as TGTGCCAGCAACTTTCCAGGGCAGGGAGGGAATGAGCAGTTCTTC.

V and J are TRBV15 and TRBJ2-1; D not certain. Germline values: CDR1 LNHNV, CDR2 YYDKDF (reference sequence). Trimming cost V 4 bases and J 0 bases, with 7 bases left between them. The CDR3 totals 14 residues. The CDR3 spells CATSTLFSYNEQFF. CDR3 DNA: TGTGCCACCAGCACTCTGTTCTCCTACAATGAGCAGTTCTTC.

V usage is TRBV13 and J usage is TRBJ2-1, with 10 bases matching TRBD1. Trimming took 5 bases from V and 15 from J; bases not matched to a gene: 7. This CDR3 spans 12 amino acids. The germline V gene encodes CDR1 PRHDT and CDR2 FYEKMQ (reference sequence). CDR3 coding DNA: TGTGCCAGCAGCCTCCGGGACAGGGGAACGTTCTTC. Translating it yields CASSLRDRGTFF.

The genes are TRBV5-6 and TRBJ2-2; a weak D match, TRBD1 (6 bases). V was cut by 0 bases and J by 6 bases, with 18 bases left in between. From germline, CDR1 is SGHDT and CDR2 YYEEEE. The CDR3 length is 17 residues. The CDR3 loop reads CASSLGLNRVQAGELFF. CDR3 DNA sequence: TGTGCCAGCAGCTTGGGACTCAACAGGGTCCAGGCCGGGGAGCTGTTTTTT. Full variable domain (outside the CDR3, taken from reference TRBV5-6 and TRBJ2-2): DAGVTQSPTHLIKTRGQQVTLRCSPKSGHDTVSWYQQALGQGPQFIFQYYEEEERQRGNFPDRFSGHQFPNYSSELNVNALLLGDSALYLCASSLGLNRVQAGELFFGEGSRLTVL.

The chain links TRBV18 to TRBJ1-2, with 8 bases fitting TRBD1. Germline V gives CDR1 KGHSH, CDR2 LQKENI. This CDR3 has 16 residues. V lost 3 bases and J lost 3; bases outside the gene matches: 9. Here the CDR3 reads CASSPKSGGAHYGYTF. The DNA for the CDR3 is TGTGCCAGCTCACCTAAATCAGGGGGCGCCCACTATGGCTACACCTTC.

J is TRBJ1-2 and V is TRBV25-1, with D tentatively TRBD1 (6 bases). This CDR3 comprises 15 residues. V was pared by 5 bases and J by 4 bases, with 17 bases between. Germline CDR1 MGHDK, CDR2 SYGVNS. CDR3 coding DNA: TGTGCCAGCAGTTTTGCGGGGGGCCCTTCCTATGGCTACACCTTC. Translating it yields CASSFAGGPSYGYTF.

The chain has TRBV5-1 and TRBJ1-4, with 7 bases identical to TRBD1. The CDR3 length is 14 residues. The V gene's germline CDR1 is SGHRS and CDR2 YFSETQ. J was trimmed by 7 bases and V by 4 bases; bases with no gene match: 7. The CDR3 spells CASSPEGAGEKLFF. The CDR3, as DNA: TGCGCCAGCAGCCCGGAGGGGGCAGGTGAAAAACTGTTTTTT.

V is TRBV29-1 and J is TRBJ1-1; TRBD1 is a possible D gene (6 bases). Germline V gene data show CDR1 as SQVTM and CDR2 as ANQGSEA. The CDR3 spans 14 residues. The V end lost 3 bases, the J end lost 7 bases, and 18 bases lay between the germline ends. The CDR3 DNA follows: TGCAGCGTTGAGATCCAGGCGGGGGCCAGTGAAGCTTTCTTT. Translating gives CSVEIQAGASEAFF.